The 13 T cell receptor beta chains below were found in one sample sequenced in a study of cytomegalovirus exposure and HLA in healthy donors. The repertoire was sequenced with immunoSEQ multiplex PCR; TCRdb's copy has only in-frame clones and lacks some. This sample yields over 150,000 clones, of which about 88% are seen a single time; 20% to 25% belongs to the top ten. Sequences were obtained from PBMCs. The receptors shown here come from a man younger than 35 in good health and CMV-seropositive.

The chain links TRBV15 to TRBJ1-4, with 8 bases lining up with TRBD1. Losses at the gene ends were 5 bases for V and 4 bases for J; bases not matched to a gene: 6. Germline CDR1 is LNHNV and CDR2 is YYDKDF (reference sequence). The CDR3 spans 15 residues. The CDR3 DNA sequence: TGTGCCACCAGCGCCCGACAGGGGTTTAATGAAAAACTGTTTTTT. Protein product: CATSARQGFNEKLFF.

The chain employs TRBV18 and TRBJ1-2, with 7 bases that match TRBD1. With V trimmed by 6 bases and J by 10 bases, 23 bases remained unmatched. Germline V CDR1 and CDR2: KGHSH, LQKENI. The CDR3 runs to 17 residues. CDR3 in amino acids: CASSLPPLGPSGQPYTF. The CDR3 nucleotides are TGTGCCAGCTCCCTTCCCCCCCTTGGTCCGTCGGGACAGCCCTACACCTTC.

The chain employs TRBV19 and TRBJ1-5; no definite D call. With 3 bases removed from V and 1 base from J, the gap between germline ends came to 16 bases. Germline V gene sequence: CDR1 LNHDA, CDR2 SQIVND (reference sequence). The CDR3 sequence is 17 residues long. The CDR3 bases are TGTGCCAGTAGTATTAATATCGGAGGAAGGAGCAATCAGCCCCAGCATTTT. Its protein product is CASSINIGGRSNQPQHF.

V usage is TRBV30 and J usage is TRBJ2-3, with TRBD2 as a possible D gene (6 bases). The CDR3 runs to 15 residues. The germline gives CDR1 GTSNPN, CDR2 SVGIG (reference sequence). V lost 0 bases to trimming and J lost 0 bases, with 10 bases between them. CDR3 nucleotide sequence: TGTGCCTGGAGTGTCGGCGGGACTAGCACAGATACGCAGTATTTT. It translates to CAWSVGGTSTDTQYF.

J is TRBJ2-7 and V is TRBV6-5; TRBD2 matches at 7 bases. This CDR3 spans 16 amino acids. From germline, CDR1 is MNHEY and CDR2 SVGAGI. V dropped 2 bases and J dropped 0; count of bases not matched to a gene: 7. In DNA, the CDR3 is TGTGCCAGCAGTTACGCTTTGGGGGGGAGCTCCTACGAGCAGTACTTC. Protein: CASSYALGGSSYEQYF.

V is TRBV5-1 and J is TRBJ1-3; D ambiguous. The germline V gene has CDR1 SGHRS and CDR2 YFSETQ. This CDR3 spans 14 amino acids. V dropped 0 bases and J dropped 8 bases, with 12 bases sitting between them. The CDR3 protein is CASSLGGVGDTIYF. As DNA, the CDR3 is TGCGCCAGCAGCTTGGGGGGAGTTGGGGACACCATATATTTT.

The chain combines TRBV6-6 with TRBJ1-3, with D perhaps matching TRBD1 (5 bases). The CDR3 extends over 16 amino acids. Germline CDR1 MNHNY, CDR2 SVGAGI (reference sequence). V dropped 4 bases and J dropped 0 bases, with 13 bases sitting between them. DNA of the CDR3: TGTGCCAGCAGTTCCCGGGACTCGAGCTCTGGAAACACCATATATTTT. It is translated as CASSSRDSSSGNTIYF.

The chain combines TRBV7-2 with TRBJ2-1, with 7 bases lining up with TRBD1. V was pared by 5 bases and J by 8 bases, with 12 bases of the junction left unmatched. The V gene's germline CDR1 is SGHTA and CDR2 FQGNSA. The CDR3 is made up of 15 amino acids. CDR3 in amino acids: CASSLGGAGGDEQFF. The DNA of the CDR3 is TGTGCCAGCAGCCTCGGAGGCGCAGGGGGTGATGAGCAGTTCTTC.

This clone was picked up a small number of times. This rearrangement joins TRBV15 to TRBJ1-1; unclear D gene. This CDR3 has 14 residues. V lost 0 bases to trimming and J lost 1 base, with 6 bases between them. The germline V gene encodes CDR1 LNHNV and CDR2 YYDKDF (reference sequence). The CDR3 here is CATSRDRANTEAFF. CDR3 DNA: TGTGCCACCAGCAGAGATAGAGCGAACACTGAAGCTTTCTTT.

CDR3 coding DNA: TGTGCCAGCAGCCCCGACAGGGGCCCACTAGTAGGGGGCCACAATGAGCAGTTCTTC. This gives the protein CASSPDRGPLVGGHNEQFF. The chain employs TRBV4-2 and TRBJ2-1; 8 bases map to TRBD1. This CDR3 is 19 amino acids long. V dropped 4 bases and J dropped 5; count of bases not matched to a gene: 19. CDR1 and CDR2 (germline): LGHNA, YNFKEQ.

The chain recombines TRBV7-9 with TRBJ1-6; 7 bases are a match to TRBD1. The CDR3 sequence is 18 residues long. Trimming took 5 bases from V and 0 from J; bases not matched to a gene: 10. The germline V gene has CDR1 SEHNR and CDR2 FQNEAQ (reference sequence). CDR3 nucleotides: TGTGCCAGCAGCCCATGGACAGGTCGGAGCTCCTATAATTCACCCCTCCACTTT. Translating it yields CASSPWTGRSSYNSPLHF. Filled out from reference TRBV7-9 and TRBJ1-6, the complete variable domain reads DTGVSQNPRHKITKRGQNVTFRCDPISEHNRLYWYRQTLGQGPEFLTYFQNEAQLEKSRLLSDRFSAERPKGSFSTLEIQRTEQGDSAMYLCASSPWTGRSSYNSPLHFGNGTRLTVT.

This clone was found once. The J gene is TRBJ1-5, the V gene TRBV4-3; D is perhaps TRBD1 (5 bases). CDR1 LGHNA and CDR2 YSLEER come from the germline V gene. Trimming stripped 0 bases from V and 4 bases from J, with 10 bases between. The CDR3 is 15 residues long. The CDR3 sequence: CASSQDRGRNQPQHF. The CDR3 DNA is TGCGCCAGCAGCCAAGATAGGGGTCGGAATCAGCCCCAGCATTTT.

This rearrangement joins TRBV6-5 to TRBJ1-2, with 9 nucleotides matching TRBD1. The CDR3 sequence is 14 residues long. Looked up from germline, CDR1 is MNHEY and CDR2 is SVGAGI. The ends lost 6 bases at V and 2 bases at J; junction bases unmatched: 4. CDR3 protein: CASSYDRGNYGYTF. The DNA of the CDR3 is TGTGCCAGCAGCTACGACAGGGGGAACTATGGCTACACCTTC.